What follows describes a single TCR beta chain. The antigen is not known. Via MiXCR, TCRdb re-called the PCR reads, giving one row per CDR3 protein. The repertoire consists of about 97,000 distinct CDR3 sequences, with approximately 24% occurring once and the leading ten covering around 0.92%. These data are taken from a study of molecular identifiers for immune sequencing clone quantification. Across the whole study: Replicates partitioned RNA from around 18,000 or 91,000 naive CD8 cells into five parts, sequencing four.

Germline CDR1 reads MNHEY; CDR2 reads SMNVEV (reference sequence). The CDR3 is 15 residues long. The V gene end was trimmed by 6 bases and the J gene end by 6 bases; junction bases not matched to a gene: 8. Study results and caveats: Single-cell amounts of spiked Jurkat TCR RNA were reportedly detectable among some 1 million naive cells. Under 1% of molecules in naive cells, but over 99% of effector molecules, belonged to clones above 20 RNA copies.

This clonotype was obtained from a human donor in good health. Some libraries in this study had Jurkat cell RNA spiked in. The sequenced sample was naive CD8+ T cells from blood, with Jurkat cell RNA spiked in. Sample subset: FACS-sorted CD8+CD4-CCR7+CD45RA+ naive T cells. The chain has TRBV27 and TRBJ1-4; TRBD1 matches at 9 bases. DNA of the CDR3: TGTGCCAGCAGACGGACAGGGGTCGAACATGAAAAACTGTTTTTT. This encodes CASRRTGVEHEKLFF.